This T cell receptor beta chain derives from a study of T cells after yellow fever vaccination. 5'RACE template switching added a universal primer site and UMIs to TCR cDNA. TCRdb called the 5' RACE reads again in MiXCR, with one record for every CDR3 protein. Here the sample spans about 85,000 distinct CDR3 sequences, roughly 14% being singletons. The CDR3 is 12 residues long. The ends were cut back, 6 bases at V and 4 bases at J, with 6 bases in the middle. Germline V gene sequence: CDR1 MNHNS, CDR2 SASEGT. This TCR was recovered from a man aged 18 to 30 who received the YFV17D yellow fever vaccine. This sample comprised CD8+ T cells not binding an NS4B(214-222) dextramer, sorted from PBMCs, obtained approximately 20 days after the first yellow fever vaccination. The rearrangement uses TRBV6-1 and TRBJ2-2; D perhaps matches TRBD1 (5 bases). The CDR3 region is CASRQGTGELFF. The CDR3 DNA reads as TGTGCCAGCAGGCAGGGCACCGGGGAGCTGTTTTTT.